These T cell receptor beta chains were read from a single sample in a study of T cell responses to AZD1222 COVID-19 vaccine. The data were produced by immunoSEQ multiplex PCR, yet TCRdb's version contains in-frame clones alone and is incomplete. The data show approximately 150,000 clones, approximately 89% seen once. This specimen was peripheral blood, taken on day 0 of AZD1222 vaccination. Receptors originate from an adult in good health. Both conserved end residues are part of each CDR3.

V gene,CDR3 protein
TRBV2,CASSVGAGRTGELFF
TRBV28,CASGQKGYEQYF
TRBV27,CASSSANTGELFF
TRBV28,CASRLPSWSDSYNSPLHF
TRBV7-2,CASSSSRETQYF
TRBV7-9,CASSLGGDLSEQYF
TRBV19,CASSDWTGDTEAFF
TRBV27,CASSPALAEVLYGHEQFF
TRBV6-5,CASSYTGTAYGYTF
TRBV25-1,CASRGEHTEAFF
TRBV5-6,CASSSRTSGRASNF
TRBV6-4,CASTPVSRRARWSNQPQHF
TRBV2,CASSEIQGGLNEKLFF
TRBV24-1,CATSDPAEGNEKLFF
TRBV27,CASSLNGGAEQYF
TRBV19,CASSPQGMGQPQHF
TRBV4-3,CASSPREGARNTIYF
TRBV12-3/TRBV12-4,CASSFEGNTIYF
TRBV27,CASSLNRDRPLGYEQYF
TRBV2,CASRGYEQYF
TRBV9,CASSLDINQPQHF
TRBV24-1,CATSGSGTSGIHEQYF
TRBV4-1,CASSQPTAQPQNSPLHF
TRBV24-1,CATSEGTGSAFF
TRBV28,CASSLPGVLGETQYF
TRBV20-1,CSAPSTGELFF
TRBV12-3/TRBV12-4,CASSLQRSYEQYF
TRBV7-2,CASVRGRTDTQYF
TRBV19,CASSATWGNQPQHF
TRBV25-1,CASSDTRVRNEQFF
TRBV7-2,CASSPELQGGETQYF
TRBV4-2,CASSQTTGLTYEQYF
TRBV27,CASSLQGNYQPQHF